This TCR beta chain is from a study of cytomegalovirus exposure and HLA in healthy donors. PCR primers comprised 60 Vbeta and 13 Jbeta primers. Sequencing used immunoSEQ multiplex PCR; TCRdb keeps in-frame clones, though not all of them. Found here are 90,000 to 130,000 clones, about 80% of them singletons; the top ten hold around 3.2%. Study outcomes and limitations: Analyzed later, association rates of TCRs varied across HLA loci, with DRB1 most and HLA-C fewest. Being productive about 87% or about 30% of the time was typical of most TCR beta V segments in an earlier analysis.

Germline CDR1 is SGHAT and CDR2 is FQNNGV. The ends lost 1 base at V and 6 bases at J; junction bases unmatched: 12. The CDR3 consists of 17 residues. As regards this clone: The antigen remains unidentified.

Sequencing used PBMCs. The TCR was taken from an older woman in good health and CMV-seropositive. This chain uses TRBV11-2 with TRBJ2-7, with 10 bases identical to TRBD2. As DNA, the CDR3 is TGTGCCAGCAGCTTAGTATCTGGTAGCGGGAGGTATGGCGAGCAGTACTTC. This translates into CASSLVSGSGRYGEQYF.